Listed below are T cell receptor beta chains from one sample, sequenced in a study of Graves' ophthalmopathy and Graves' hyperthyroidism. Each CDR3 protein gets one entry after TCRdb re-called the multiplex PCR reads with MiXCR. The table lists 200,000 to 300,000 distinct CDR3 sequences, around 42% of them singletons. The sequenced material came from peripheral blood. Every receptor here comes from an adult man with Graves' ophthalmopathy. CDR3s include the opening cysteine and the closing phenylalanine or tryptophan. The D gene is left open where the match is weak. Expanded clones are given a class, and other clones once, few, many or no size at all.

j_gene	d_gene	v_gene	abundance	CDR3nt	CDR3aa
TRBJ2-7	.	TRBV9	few	TGTGCCAGCAGCTCCTTAGTGTCGCGGGAGCAGTACTTC	CASSSLVSREQYF
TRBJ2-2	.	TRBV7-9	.	TGTGCCAGCAGCTTCCTCGACAGCCCGAACACCGGGGAGCTGTTTTTT	CASSFLDSPNTGELFF
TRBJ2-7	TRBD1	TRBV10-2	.	TGCGCCAGCAGAACGGGACAGAACTACGAGCAGTACTTC	CASRTGQNYEQYF
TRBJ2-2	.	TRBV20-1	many	TGCAGTGCTCCTGGGTCCGGGGAGCTGTTTTTT	CSAPGSGELFF
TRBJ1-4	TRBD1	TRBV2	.	TGTGCCAGCAGTTGGACAGGGGGCTACGAAAAACTGTTTTTT	CASSWTGGYEKLFF
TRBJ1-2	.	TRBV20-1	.	TGCAGTGCCGAAGGGGGGGGATTTGACTATGGCTACACCTTC	CSAEGGGFDYGYTF
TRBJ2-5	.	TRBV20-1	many	TGCAGTGCCCCGAGAGGGGAGACCCAGTACTTC	CSAPRGETQYF
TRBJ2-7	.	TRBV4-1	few	TGCGCCAGCAGCCAAGAGGCCTCCTACGAGCAGTACTTC	CASSQEASYEQYF
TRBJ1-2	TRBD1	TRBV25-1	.	TGTGCCAGCAGTGAATCGGGGACAGGGGATGGAGGCTACACCTTC	CASSESGTGDGGYTF
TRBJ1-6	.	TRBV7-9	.	TGTGCCAGCAGCTTAGAGGGGTCGGCTAATTCACCCCTCCACTTT	CASSLEGSANSPLHF
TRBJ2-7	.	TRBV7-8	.	TGTGCCAGCACCGTACGAGGGCACTCCTACGAGCAGTACTTC	CASTVRGHSYEQYF
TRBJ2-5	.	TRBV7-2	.	TGTGCCAGCATCTCCTCCGAGACCCAGTACTTC	CASISSETQYF
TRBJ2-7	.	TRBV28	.	TGTGCCAGCAGTTCTCGGACAGAGCAGTACTTC	CASSSRTEQYF
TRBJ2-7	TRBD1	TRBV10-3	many	TGTGCCATCAGTGGGGGACAGAACTACGAGCAGTACTTC	CAISGGQNYEQYF
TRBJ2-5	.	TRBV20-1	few	TGCAGTGCTAGATCCGGACTATCAGTGACCCAGTACTTC	CSARSGLSVTQYF
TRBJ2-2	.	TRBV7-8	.	TGTGCCAGCAGTTTAGGGAAGAATAGCGGGGAGCTGTTTTTT	CASSLGKNSGELFF
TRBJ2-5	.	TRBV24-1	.	TGTGCCACCAGTGATTTTACAGGCCTAGAGACCCAGTACTTC	CATSDFTGLETQYF
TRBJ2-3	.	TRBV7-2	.	TGTGCCAGCAGCTTAGCCTCCGTAACCGTTCCAGCAGCGACGCAGTATTTT	CASSLASVTVPAATQYF
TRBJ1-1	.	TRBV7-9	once	TGTGCCAGCAGCTTAAGTGGTGCCACTGAAGCTTTCTTT	CASSLSGATEAFF
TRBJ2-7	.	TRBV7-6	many	TGTGCCAGCAGCTTAGAAGACGAGCAGTACTTC	CASSLEDEQYF
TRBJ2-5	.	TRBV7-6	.	TGTGCCAGCAGCTTAGCGGGGGGATCGGAGACCCAGTACTTC	CASSLAGGSETQYF
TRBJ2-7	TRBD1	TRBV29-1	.	TGCAGCTGGGGACAGGGTCCCTACGAGCAGTACTTC	CSWGQGPYEQYF
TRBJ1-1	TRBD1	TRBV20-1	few	TGCAGTGCTAGGGGGCAGGGGGGACCTGAAGCTTTCTTT	CSARGQGGPEAFF
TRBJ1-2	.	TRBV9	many	TGTGCCAGCAGCGTTCCGGGGAACTATGGCTACACCTTC	CASSVPGNYGYTF
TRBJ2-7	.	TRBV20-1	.	TGCAGTGCCGCTTGGGCGACCTACGAGCAGTACTTC	CSAAWATYEQYF
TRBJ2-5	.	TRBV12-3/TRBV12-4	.	TGTGCCAGCAGTTCCGGGAGCAGTCAGCCCCGGGAGACCCAGTACTTC	CASSSGSSQPRETQYF
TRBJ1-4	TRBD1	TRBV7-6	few	TGTGCCAGCAGCTTTGGGACAGTGCATGAAAAACTGTTTTTT	CASSFGTVHEKLFF
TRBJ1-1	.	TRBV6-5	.	TGTGCCAGCATCGGAGCAAGTTACACTGAAGCTTTCTTT	CASIGASYTEAFF
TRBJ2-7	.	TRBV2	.	TGTGCCAGCAAGGTACGGGGGCCGATCGAGCAGTACTTC	CASKVRGPIEQYF
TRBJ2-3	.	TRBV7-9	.	TGTGCCAGCAGCCCCAGGGCCGGAGATACGCAGTATTTT	CASSPRAGDTQYF
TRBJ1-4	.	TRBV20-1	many	TGCAGTGCCGAGTACCCCAGGGATCCTAATGAAAAACTGTTTTTT	CSAEYPRDPNEKLFF
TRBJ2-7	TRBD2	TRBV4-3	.	TGCGCCAGCAGCCAACCACTAGCGGGGGGTTCGAGGTACTTC	CASSQPLAGGSRYF
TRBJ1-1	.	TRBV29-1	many	TGCAGCGCTGAAGACACCGAATACACTGAAGCTTTCTTT	CSAEDTEYTEAFF